Shown below are 3 T cell receptor beta chains from a single sample sequenced in a study of blood T cell repertoires in COVID-19. Clones were sequenced by immunoSEQ multiplex PCR, and TCRdb holds only the in-frame ones, with some missing. The sample consists of some 200,000 clones, approximately 80% of them appearing once. The sample taken for sequencing was PBMCs or T cells enriched from blood (not recorded which). All receptors derive from a woman aged 45-60 years who had recovered from COVID-19.

This chain links TRBV5-8 with TRBJ1-6; D unclear. The CDR3 length is 16 residues. Germline V gene data show CDR1 as SGHTS and CDR2 as YDEGEE. The ends were cut back, 10 bases at V and 6 bases at J, with 23 bases in the middle. The CDR3 here is CAGSRSASGGNSPLHF. The CDR3 DNA is TGTGCCGGGTCCCGGTCGGCCTCGGGAGGTAATTCACCCCTCCACTTT.

The rearrangement links TRBV28 to TRBJ2-7; perhaps TRBD2 as D (5 bases). V lost 6 bases, J lost 5 bases, and 8 bases lay in between. The CDR3 extends over 11 amino acids. Germline loops: CDR1 MDHEN, CDR2 SYDVKM. CDR3 residues: CASRLLDEQYF. Here the CDR3 DNA reads TGTGCCAGCAGACTACTAGACGAGCAGTACTTC.

The gene calls are TRBV28 and TRBJ1-1; TRBD1 might be the D (6 bases). Germline V CDR1 and CDR2: MDHEN, SYDVKM. The CDR3 covers 13 residues. The V end was cut by 4 bases, the J end by 2 bases, with 8 bases between. As DNA, the CDR3 is TGTGCCAGCAGTTGGACAGCTAACACTGAAGCTTTCTTT. Translation gives CASSWTANTEAFF.